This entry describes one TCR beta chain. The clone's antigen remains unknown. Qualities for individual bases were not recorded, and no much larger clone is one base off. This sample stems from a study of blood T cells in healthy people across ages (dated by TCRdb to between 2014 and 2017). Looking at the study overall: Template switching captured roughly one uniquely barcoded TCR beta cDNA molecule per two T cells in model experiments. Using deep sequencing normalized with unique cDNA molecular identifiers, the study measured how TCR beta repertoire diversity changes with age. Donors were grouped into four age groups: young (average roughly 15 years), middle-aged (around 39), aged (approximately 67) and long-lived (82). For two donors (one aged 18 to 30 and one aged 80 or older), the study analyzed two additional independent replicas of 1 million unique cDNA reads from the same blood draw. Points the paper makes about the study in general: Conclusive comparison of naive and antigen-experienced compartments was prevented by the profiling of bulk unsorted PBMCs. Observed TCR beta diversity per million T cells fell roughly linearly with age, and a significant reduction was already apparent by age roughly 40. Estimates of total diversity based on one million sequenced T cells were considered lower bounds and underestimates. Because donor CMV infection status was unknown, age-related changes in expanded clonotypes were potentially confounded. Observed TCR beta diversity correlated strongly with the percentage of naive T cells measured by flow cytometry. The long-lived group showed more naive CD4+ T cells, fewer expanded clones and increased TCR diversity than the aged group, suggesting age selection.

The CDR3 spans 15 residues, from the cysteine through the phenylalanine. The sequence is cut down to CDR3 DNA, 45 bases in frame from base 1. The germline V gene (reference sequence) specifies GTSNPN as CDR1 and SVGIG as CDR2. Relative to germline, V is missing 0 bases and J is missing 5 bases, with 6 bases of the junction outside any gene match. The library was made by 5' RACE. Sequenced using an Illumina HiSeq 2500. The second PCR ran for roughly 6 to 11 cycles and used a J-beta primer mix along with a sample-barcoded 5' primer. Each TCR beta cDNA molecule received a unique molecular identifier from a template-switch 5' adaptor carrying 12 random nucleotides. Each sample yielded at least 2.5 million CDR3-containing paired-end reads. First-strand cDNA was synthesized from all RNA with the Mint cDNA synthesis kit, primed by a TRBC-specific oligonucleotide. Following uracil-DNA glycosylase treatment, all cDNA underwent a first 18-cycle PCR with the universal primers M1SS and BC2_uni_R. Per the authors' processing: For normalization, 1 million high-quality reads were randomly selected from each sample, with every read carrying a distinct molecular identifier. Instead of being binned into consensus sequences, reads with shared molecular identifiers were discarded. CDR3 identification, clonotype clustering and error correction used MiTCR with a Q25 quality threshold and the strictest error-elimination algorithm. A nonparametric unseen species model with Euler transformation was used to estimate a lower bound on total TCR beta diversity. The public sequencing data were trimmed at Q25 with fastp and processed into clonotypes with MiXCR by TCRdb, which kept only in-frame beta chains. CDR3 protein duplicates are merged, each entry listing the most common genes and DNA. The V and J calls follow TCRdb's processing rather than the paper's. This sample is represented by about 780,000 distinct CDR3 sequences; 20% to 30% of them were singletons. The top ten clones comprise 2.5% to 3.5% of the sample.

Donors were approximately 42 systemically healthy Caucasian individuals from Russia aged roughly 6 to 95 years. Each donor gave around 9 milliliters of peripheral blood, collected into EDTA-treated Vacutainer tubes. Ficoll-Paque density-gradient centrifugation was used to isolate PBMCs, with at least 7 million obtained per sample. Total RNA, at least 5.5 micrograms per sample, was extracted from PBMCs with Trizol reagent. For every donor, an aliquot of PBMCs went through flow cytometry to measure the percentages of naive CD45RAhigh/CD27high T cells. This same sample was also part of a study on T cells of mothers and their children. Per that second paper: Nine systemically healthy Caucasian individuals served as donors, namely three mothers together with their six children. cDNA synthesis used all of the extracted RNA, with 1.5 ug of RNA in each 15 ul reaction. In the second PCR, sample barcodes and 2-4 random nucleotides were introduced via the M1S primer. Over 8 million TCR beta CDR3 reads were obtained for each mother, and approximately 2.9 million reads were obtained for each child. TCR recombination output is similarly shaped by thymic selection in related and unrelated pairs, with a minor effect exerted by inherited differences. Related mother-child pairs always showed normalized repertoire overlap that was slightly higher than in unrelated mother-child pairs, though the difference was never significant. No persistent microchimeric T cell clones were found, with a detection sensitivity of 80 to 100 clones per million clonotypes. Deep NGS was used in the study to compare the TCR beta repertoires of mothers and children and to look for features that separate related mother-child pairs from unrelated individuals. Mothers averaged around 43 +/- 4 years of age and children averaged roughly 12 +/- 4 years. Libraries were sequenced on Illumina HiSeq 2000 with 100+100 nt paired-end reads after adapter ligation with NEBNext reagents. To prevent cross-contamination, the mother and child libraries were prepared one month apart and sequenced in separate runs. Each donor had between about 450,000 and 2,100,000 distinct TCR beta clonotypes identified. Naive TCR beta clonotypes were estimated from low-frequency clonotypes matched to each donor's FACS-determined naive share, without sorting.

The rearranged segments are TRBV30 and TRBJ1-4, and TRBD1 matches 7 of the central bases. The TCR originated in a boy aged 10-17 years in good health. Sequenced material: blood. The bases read TGTGCCTGGAGTGTACGGACAGGAGGGAATGAAAAACTGTTTTTT. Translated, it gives CAWSVRTGGNEKLFF.